Below are 24 T cell receptor beta chains sequenced from a single sample in a study of cytomegalovirus exposure and HLA in healthy donors. The study ran its PCR with 60 Vbeta and 13 Jbeta primers. This table comes from immunoSEQ multiplex PCR, and its TCRdb copy is limited to in-frame clones, with some not included. The data contain 130,000 or so clones, around two thirds of them singletons. The sequenced sample consisted of PBMCs. The receptors stem from a woman in her forties in good health and CMV-seronegative.

In the case of this clone: At one boundary the junction diverges from the germline segment, which might be a read error. The chain recombines TRBV7-9 with TRBJ1-5; no reliable D call. Looked up from germline, CDR1 is SEHNR and CDR2 is FQNEAQ (reference sequence). The CDR3 runs to 12 residues. CDR3: CSSSPENQPQHF. DNA for the CDR3: TGTTCCAGCAGCCCCGAGAATCAGCCCCAGCATTTT.

This clone was recorded once. This sequence joins TRBV30 and TRBJ1-2, with D unresolved. The CDR3 is 14 amino acids. Germline V CDR1 and CDR2: GTSNPN, SVGIG (reference sequence). Deletions cut 0 bases from V and 2 bases from J, with 10 bases between. CDR3 amino acids: CAWSVPPVNYGYTF. The DNA for the CDR3 is TGTGCCTGGAGTGTACCCCCAGTCAACTATGGCTACACCTTC.

The V and J genes are TRBV9 and TRBJ1-1; 10 bases match TRBD1. Trimming at V came to 4 bases and at J to 1 base, leaving 7 bases not matched to a gene. This CDR3 comprises 16 residues. Germline V lookup: CDR1 SGDLS, CDR2 YYNGEE. The CDR3 region has the DNA TGTGCCAGCAGCCCCAGACAGGGGGCGGGGAACACTGAAGCTTTCTTT. Protein: CASSPRQGAGNTEAFF.

V gene TRBV4-3 combines with J gene TRBJ1-1; 8 bases fit TRBD1. Germline V gene lookup returns CDR1 LGHNA and CDR2 YSLEER. V shed 4 bases and J 7 bases; nucleotides not matched to a gene: 11. The CDR3 has 15 residues. CDR3 region: CASSLRPGGEDEAFF. In nucleotides, the CDR3 is TGCGCCAGCAGCCTCAGGCCAGGGGGCGAAGATGAAGCTTTCTTT.

J is TRBJ1-2 and V is TRBV27, with 11 positions matching TRBD1. The CDR3 consists of 14 residues. V shed 5 bases, J shed 7 bases, and the junction held 6 bases outside the gene matches. Germline V CDR1 and CDR2: MNHEY, SMNVEV (reference sequence). CDR3 loop: CASSTRTGGIGYTF. The CDR3 DNA sequence: TGTGCCAGCAGTACCCGGACAGGGGGCATTGGCTACACCTTC.

There are a few counts of this clone. CDR3 sequence reads: CASSPGTGDTQYF. DNA for the CDR3: TGTGCCAGCAGCCCAGGGACAGGCGATACGCAGTATTTT. The rearrangement joins TRBV7-6 to TRBJ2-3; the match to TRBD1 covers 8 bases. This CDR3 is built from 13 residues. The J segment lost 6 bases and the V segment lost 5 bases, leaving 4 bases of the junction unmatched. The germline V gene has CDR1 SGHVS and CDR2 FNYEAQ.

V gene TRBV2 combines with J gene TRBJ2-3; 9 nucleotides agree with TRBD2. The J segment lost 5 bases and the V segment lost 4 bases, leaving 13 bases of the junction unmatched. There are 17 residues in the CDR3. Per germline, CDR1 SNHLY and CDR2 FYNNEI. The CDR3 region is CASSGLAGALRGDTQYF. The CDR3 nucleotides are TGTGCCAGCAGTGGGTTAGCGGGGGCGCTAAGGGGAGATACGCAGTATTTT.

V and J are TRBV19 and TRBJ1-5; D call uncertain. The CDR3 has 13 residues. Germline V gives CDR1 LNHDA, CDR2 SQIVND (reference sequence). V was pared by 2 bases and J by 3 bases, with 5 bases between. The CDR3 sequence is CASSISVNQPQHF. The CDR3 DNA reads TGTGCCAGTAGTATATCGGTCAATCAGCCCCAGCATTTT.

The J gene is TRBJ2-3, the V gene TRBV5-1, with 9 bases identical to TRBD1. There are 14 residues in the CDR3. Trimming removed 7 bases from V and 5 bases from J; junction bases left unmatched: 8. The germline gives CDR1 SGHRS, CDR2 YFSETQ. The CDR3 spells CASSGQGSKDTQYF. The CDR3 nucleotides read TGCGCCAGCTCCGGACAGGGGAGTAAAGATACGCAGTATTTT.

This clone was picked up a small number of times. The genes are TRBV5-1 and TRBJ2-2, with 8 bases fitting TRBD1. Trimming took 4 bases from V and 0 from J; bases not matched to a gene: 5. CDR3 length equals 16 residues. CDR1 and CDR2 (germline): SGHRS, YFSETQ. CDR3 nucleotides: TGCGCCAGCAGCACCCCGGGACAGGCGAACACCGGGGAGCTGTTTTTT. Amino acids: CASSTPGQANTGELFF.

J is TRBJ1-1 and V is TRBV5-1; no firm D call. Trimming cost V 2 bases and J 2 bases, with 10 bases left between them. CDR3 length equals 14 residues. The germline V gene encodes CDR1 SGHRS and CDR2 YFSETQ. CDR3 protein: CASSFNGVNTEAFF. The CDR3 coding sequence is TGCGCCAGCAGCTTCAACGGAGTTAACACTGAAGCTTTCTTT.

The chain recombines TRBV4-2 with TRBJ2-3; D remains ambiguous. CDR3 length equals 17 residues. Per the germline V gene, CDR1 is LGHNA and CDR2 is YNFKEQ. The V end lost 0 bases, the J end lost 1 base, and 14 bases lay between the germline ends. CDR3 in amino acids: CASSQDHLQVGTDTQYF. In DNA, the CDR3 is TGTGCCAGCAGCCAAGATCACCTGCAGGTTGGCACAGATACGCAGTATTTT.

This clone has more than one count but fewer than ten. The rearrangement links TRBV5-1 to TRBJ2-7, with D possibly matching TRBD1 (5 bases). The CDR3 totals 13 residues. Germline lookup yields CDR1 SGHRS and CDR2 YFSETQ. Trimming took off 6 bases at V and 3 bases at J, with 13 bases between the two ends. CDR3 in DNA: TGCGCCAGCAAGGGGAATAACTTCTACGAGCAGTACTTC. Residues: CASKGNNFYEQYF.

This clone was observed a handful of times. The chain recombines TRBV27 with TRBJ1-2, with D perhaps matching TRBD1 (6 bases). The CDR3 is 14 residues long. The germline V and J ends were trimmed by 8 bases and 8 bases, with 21 bases remaining between them. CDR1 and CDR2 (germline): MNHEY, SMNVEV (reference sequence). The CDR3 sequence: CASFSWRGAGGYTF. CDR3 sequence (DNA): TGTGCCAGCTTCTCGTGGCGGGGGGCGGGCGGCTACACCTTC.

J is TRBJ1-1 and V is TRBV7-8; D gene ambiguous. Germline CDR1 and CDR2: SGHVS and FQNEAQ. The CDR3 is 20 amino acids. V dropped 2 bases and J dropped 6 bases, with 31 bases sitting between them. CDR3 sequence: CASSLPGSASGSLRSAEAFF. CDR3 DNA sequence: TGTGCCAGCAGCTTACCGGGATCCGCTTCGGGAAGCCTTCGAAGCGCTGAAGCTTTCTTT.

This clone was seen more than once but under ten times. This chain uses TRBV11-2 with TRBJ1-1, with 11 bases identical to TRBD1. CDR1 SGHAT and CDR2 FQNNGV come from the germline V gene. The CDR3 is 15 amino acids. V trimming: 0 bases; J trimming: 11 bases; junction bases outside the gene matches: 8. In DNA form, the CDR3 reads TGTGCCAGCAGCTTAGATCGAGTTGGACAGGGGGCCGCTTTCTTT. Translating gives CASSLDRVGQGAAFF.

A few counts support this clone. The chain couples TRBV20-1 to TRBJ2-5, with no clear D. The ends were cut back, 4 bases at V and 5 bases at J, with 5 bases in the middle. The length of the CDR3 is 10 residues. Germline assignment: CDR1 DFQATT and CDR2 SNEGSKA (reference sequence). Here the CDR3 reads CSATSETQYF. CDR3 DNA: TGCAGTGCTACCTCGGAGACCCAGTACTTC.

V usage is TRBV19 and J usage is TRBJ1-1; 10 bases are a match to TRBD1. The CDR3 contains 16 residues. Trimming removed 2 bases from V and 5 bases from J; junction bases left unmatched: 8. CDR1 and CDR2 (germline): LNHDA, SQIVND (reference sequence). The CDR3 coding sequence is TGTGCCAGTAGTATATCTACCGGACAGGGGGGGACTGAAGCTTTCTTT. Protein: CASSISTGQGGTEAFF.

This chain links TRBV19 with TRBJ1-1, with 7 bases identical to TRBD1. CDR1 is LNHDA and CDR2 is SQIVND in the germline V gene (reference sequence). The CDR3 spans 13 residues. Trimming took 4 bases from V and 5 from J; bases not matched to a gene: 4. The CDR3 nucleotides read TGTGCCAGTAGTACGACAGGGAGGACTGAAGCTTTCTTT. Protein: CASSTTGRTEAFF.

This clone showed up just a few times. The rearrangement joins TRBV29-1 to TRBJ2-1; possible D gene TRBD2, 6 bases. The CDR3 loop spans 15 amino acids. V dropped 4 bases and J dropped 3 bases, with 16 bases sitting between them. The V gene's germline CDR1 is SQVTM and CDR2 ANQGSEA. In DNA form, the CDR3 reads TGCAGCGTTGCAGGGATGGGGGGTTTCTACAATGAGCAGTTCTTC. This sequence encodes CSVAGMGGFYNEQFF.

Here the CDR3 DNA reads TGTGCCATCAGCGCCACGGTGACAGGGGCTTACGAGCAGTACTTC. It translates to CAISATVTGAYEQYF. The chain couples TRBV10-3 to TRBJ2-7; 8 bases agree with TRBD1. Germline lookup yields CDR1 ENHRY and CDR2 SYGVKD. V was clipped by 6 bases and J by 4 bases; unmatched bases: 11. There are 15 residues in the CDR3.

V is TRBV30 and J is TRBJ1-5, with TRBD1 matching 9 bases. V shed 5 bases and J 0 bases; nucleotides not matched to a gene: 2. Germline V gene sequence: CDR1 GTSNPN, CDR2 SVGIG (reference sequence). The CDR3 is made up of 14 amino acids. The CDR3 sequence is CAWGTGFSNQPQHF. In DNA, the CDR3 is TGTGCCTGGGGGACAGGGTTTAGCAATCAGCCCCAGCATTTT.

This clone was seen just once. This chain joins TRBV4-3 and TRBJ1-5; perhaps TRBD1 as D (6 bases). Germline CDR1 reads LGHNA; CDR2 reads YSLEER. This CDR3 spans 18 amino acids. Trimming removed 1 base at V and 3 bases at J, with 19 bases between. In DNA, the CDR3 is TGCGCCAGCAGCCAAGGAGTTACAGGGACACCCCTCAATCAGCCCCAGCATTTT. Protein sequence: CASSQGVTGTPLNQPQHF.

This clone was picked up a small number of times. The chain carries TRBV5-6 and TRBJ2-2; 8 bases are shared with TRBD1. V lost 7 bases, J lost 6 bases, and 14 bases stayed unmatched. Germline CDR1 SGHDT, CDR2 YYEEEE. CDR3 length: 16 residues. This CDR3 is CASRSQGAGYPGELFF. The CDR3 nucleotides read TGTGCCAGCCGCAGCCAGGGGGCCGGATATCCCGGGGAGCTGTTTTTT.